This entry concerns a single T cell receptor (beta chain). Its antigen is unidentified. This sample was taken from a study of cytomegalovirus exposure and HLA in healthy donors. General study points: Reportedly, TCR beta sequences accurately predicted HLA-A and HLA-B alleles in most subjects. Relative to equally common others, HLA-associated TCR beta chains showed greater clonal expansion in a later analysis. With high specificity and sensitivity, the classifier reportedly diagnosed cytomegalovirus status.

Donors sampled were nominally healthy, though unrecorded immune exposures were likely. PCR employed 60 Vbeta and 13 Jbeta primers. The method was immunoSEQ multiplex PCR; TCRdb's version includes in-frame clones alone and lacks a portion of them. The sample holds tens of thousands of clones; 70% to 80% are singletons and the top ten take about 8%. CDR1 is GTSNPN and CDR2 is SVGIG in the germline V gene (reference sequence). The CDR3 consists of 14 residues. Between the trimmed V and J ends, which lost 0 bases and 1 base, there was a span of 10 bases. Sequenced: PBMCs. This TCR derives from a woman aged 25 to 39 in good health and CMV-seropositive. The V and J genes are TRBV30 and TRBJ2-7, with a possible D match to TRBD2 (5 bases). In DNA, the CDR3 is TGTGCCTGGAGTGTTGGGAGCGAATCCTACGAGCAGTACTTC. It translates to CAWSVGSESYEQYF.